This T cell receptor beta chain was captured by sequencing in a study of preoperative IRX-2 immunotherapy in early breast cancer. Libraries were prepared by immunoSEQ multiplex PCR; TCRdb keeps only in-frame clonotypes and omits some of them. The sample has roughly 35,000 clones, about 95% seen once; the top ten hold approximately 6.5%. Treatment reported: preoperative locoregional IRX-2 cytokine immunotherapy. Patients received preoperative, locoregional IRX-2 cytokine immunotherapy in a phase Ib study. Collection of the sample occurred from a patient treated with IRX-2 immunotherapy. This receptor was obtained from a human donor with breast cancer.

CDR3 amino acids: CASATGASYEQYF. CDR3 nucleotide sequence: TGTGCCAGCGCTACAGGGGCCAGTTACGAGCAGTACTTC. The chain links TRBV5-6 to TRBJ2-7, with 7 bases aligning to TRBD1. The J segment lost 4 bases and the V segment lost 7 bases, leaving 8 bases of the junction unmatched. The CDR3 is made up of 13 amino acids. The germline V gene has CDR1 SGHDT and CDR2 YYEEEE.